This T cell receptor beta chain derives from a study of monozygotic twins with inflammatory bowel disease. In regard to this clonotype: What it binds is not known.

From its re-call of the 5' RACE reads, TCRdb lists each CDR3 protein once, without DNA. The sample totals some 130,000 distinct CDR3 sequences. Blood (under 2.6 ml) was collected from every donor individually. Findings and limits, study-wide: IBD patients share fewer clonotypes with other people than healthy twins do, especially with disease activity.

Sequencing was carried out using blood. This receptor was obtained from a human donor with ulcerative colitis or Crohn's disease, or a healthy co-twin of an affected twin (not recorded which).

The CDR3 is CATSRAIGTDTDTQYF. The rearrangement joins TRBV15 to TRBJ2-3. CDR1 is LNHNV, CDR2 YYDKDF, per germline (reference sequence). The CDR3 runs 16 residues.